The rows below give T cell receptor beta chains drawn from one sample of a study of cytomegalovirus exposure and HLA in healthy donors. Repertoires were generated with immunoSEQ multiplex PCR, while TCRdb's copy carries only in-frame clones and drops some. Of about 190,000 clones in the sample, around three quarters were seen once. Sequenced sample: PBMCs. The receptors were gathered from a young woman in good health and CMV-seronegative. Each CDR3 is given with its conserved first and last residue. Fields, in order: J gene, clone size, V gene, D gene, CDR3 DNA, CDR3 protein. The D gene is left open where the match is weak. Clone size, where shown, is once, few, many, or a class for clones that have expanded.

TRBJ2-5 - TRBV4-1 - TGCGCCAGCAGCCAAGGGGAGTTCCAAGAGACCCAGTACTTC CASSQGEFQETQYF
TRBJ2-3 - TRBV7-2 - TGTGCCAGCAGCTTAACTCGCTCGTCAGATACGCAGTATTTT CASSLTRSSDTQYF
TRBJ1-2 - TRBV9 - TGTGCCAGCAGCCCCCGACAGGAGAACTATGGCTACACCTTC CASSPRQENYGYTF
TRBJ1-1 - TRBV25-1 TRBD1 TGTGCCAGCAGTGGTAAGACAGGGACCACTGAAGCTTTCTTT CASSGKTGTTEAFF
TRBJ2-5 - TRBV28 TRBD1 TGTGCCAGCAGTTTATCCTCCGAAGACAGGGGGCAAGAGACCCAGTACTTC CASSLSSEDRGQETQYF
TRBJ2-3 once TRBV4-1 TRBD2 TGCGCCAGCAGCCTAGCGGGAAACCCAGATACGCAGTATTTT CASSLAGNPDTQYF
TRBJ2-1 - TRBV9 - TGTGCCAGCAGCCCAGACTCCTCCTACAATGAGCAGTTCTTC CASSPDSSYNEQFF
TRBJ1-4 - TRBV10-3 TRBD1 TGTGCTATCAGGGGGGACAGGGGGAATGAAAAACTGTTTTTT CAIRGDRGNEKLFF
TRBJ2-1 - TRBV10-1 TRBD1 TGCGCCGGCAGTGACGACAGGGGATCCTACAATGAGCAGTTCTTC CAGSDDRGSYNEQFF
TRBJ2-7 - TRBV18 - TGTGCCAGCTCAAACTCGGCAGGGGAGAACGAGCAGTACTTC CASSNSAGENEQYF
TRBJ2-3 - TRBV7-2 TRBD2 TGTGCCAGCAGCCCCCCTGGGCTAGCGGGGGTCCTCACAGATACGCAGTATTTT CASSPPGLAGVLTDTQYF
TRBJ1-3 - TRBV5-1 - TGCGCCAGCAGCCCTACGGGGGGGGGTTACTCTGGAAACACCATATATTTT CASSPTGGGYSGNTIYF
TRBJ2-1 - TRBV6-6 - TGTGCCAGCAGAGTACCAGGGCGCGATGAGCAGTTCTTC CASRVPGRDEQFF
TRBJ2-7 - TRBV27 - TGTGCCAGCAGTTTAGGCAAGGGGTACGAGCAGTACTTC CASSLGKGYEQYF
TRBJ1-4 - TRBV9 TRBD1 TGTGCCAGCAGCGTACGACAGGGCGAACAGGGTGAAAAACTGTTTTTT CASSVRQGEQGEKLFF
TRBJ1-2 - TRBV28 TRBD1 TGTGCCAGCAGTCCCTCCACAGGGGCCCATGGCTACACCTTC CASSPSTGAHGYTF